This T cell receptor beta chain stems from a study of CD8+ T cells in alopecia areata. V lost 2 bases and J lost 5, with 8 bases in between. There are 14 residues in the CDR3. Germline CDR1 is FNHDT and CDR2 is SITEND (reference sequence). This clone was found many times. The antigen is undetermined. Gene names denote mouse genes. The read comes to an end 3 residues before the CDR3 does, leaving the germline J gene to fill in the end. Following RNA extraction, reverse transcription yielded cDNA that acted as the sequencing template. Clones were sequenced by immunoSEQ multiplex PCR, and TCRdb holds only the in-frame ones, with some missing. The sample yields about 270,000 clones, without any singletons. Findings and caveats of the study: Relative to normal scalp, lesional scalp, especially alopecia totalis/universalis, showed higher clonality.

Cell sorting was performed on pooled cutaneous lymph node cells with CD4, CD8alpha, NKG2D, NKG2ACE and other markers. The specimen was CD4+ T cells sorted from a lymph node. The rearrangement joins TRBV19 to TRBJ1-6; possible D gene TRBD1, 5 bases. TRBJ1-6 is annotated as an ORF whose role is uncertain. The TCR comes from a C3H/HeJ mouse with alopecia areata. The strain's MHC haplotype is H2-k. The CDR3 DNA, read in part, is TGTGCCAGCAGTATGCAGGGCGATAATTCGCCC. Residues: CASSMQGDNSP. The full CDR3 protein is CASSMQGDNSPLYF.